These 14 T cell receptor beta chains were all obtained from the same sample, sequenced in a study of T cell clonotyping in hematopoietic cell transplantation. Produced via immunoSEQ multiplex PCR; TCRdb's table is partial and in-frame only. The table shows roughly 30,000 clones, with 80% to 95% occurring only once. The material was PBMCs, obtained 100 days after allogeneic stem cell transplant. Receptors were obtained from a female patient aged 50 to 65 who had an allogeneic stem cell transplant from a related donor, so the T cells may come from the graft donor. Some clones in this sample may be carry-over from other donors' samples.

The CDR3 DNA follows: TGTGCCATCAGTGATGAACAATATAGCGGGGCCGGGGGGCAGTTCTTC. Protein: CAISDEQYSGAGGQFF. The chain combines TRBV10-3 with TRBJ2-1; 8 bases agree with TRBD2. J was trimmed by 12 bases and V by 3 bases; bases with no gene match: 16. Germline assignment: CDR1 ENHRY and CDR2 SYGVKD. The CDR3 is 16 residues long.

The rearrangement links TRBV2 to TRBJ2-1; 8 bases are a match to TRBD2. CDR3 length: 13 residues. V shed 6 bases, J shed 14 bases, and the junction held 12 bases outside the gene matches. Germline CDR1 is SNHLY and CDR2 is FYNNEI. The CDR3, as DNA: TGTGCCAGCAGGGAGTCCCCGGGACTAGAAGAGTTCTTC. Its translation is CASRESPGLEEFF.

In this sample, this clone turned up once. This chain connects TRBV6-5 to TRBJ1-1; D is uncertain. This CDR3 region has 11 residues. Trimming shortened V by 5 bases and J by 1 base, and 2 bases separated the two germline ends. Germline loops: CDR1 MNHEY, CDR2 SVGAGI. As DNA, the CDR3 is TGTGCCAGCAGTAGGAACACTGAAGCTTTCTTT. This translates into CASSRNTEAFF.

V and J are TRBV30 and TRBJ2-3; no clear D. The germline V gene encodes CDR1 GTSNPN and CDR2 SVGIG (reference sequence). Trimming shortened V by 3 bases and J by 0 bases, and 10 bases separated the two germline ends. The CDR3 is made up of 14 amino acids. The CDR3 DNA follows: TGTGCCTGGAGATATGGTACTAGCACAGATACGCAGTATTTT. Translated, it gives CAWRYGTSTDTQYF.

V is TRBV7-9 and J is TRBJ2-7; 9 nucleotides agree with TRBD1. CDR1 and CDR2 from the germline V gene are SEHNR and FQNEAQ (reference sequence). The CDR3 consists of 15 residues. V lost 5 bases to trimming and J lost 0 bases; unmatched junction nucleotides: 5. In DNA form, the CDR3 reads TGTGCCAGCAGCCGGACAGGGGCTAGCTCCTACGAGCAGTACTTC. Translation: CASSRTGASSYEQYF.

This clone is a singleton in its sample. The J gene is TRBJ2-3, the V gene TRBV7-8, with 7 positions matching TRBD2. This CDR3 is 17 amino acids long. The V gene's germline CDR1 is SGHVS and CDR2 FQNEAQ. V trimming: 4 bases; J trimming: 1 base; junction bases outside the gene matches: 11. The CDR3 DNA sequence: TGTGCCAGCAGCTCCCACCCCACTAGCGTCGGCACAGATACGCAGTATTTT. Its translation is CASSSHPTSVGTDTQYF. The complete variable domain, with remaining parts taken from reference TRBV7-8 and TRBJ2-3, reads GAGVSQSPRYKVAKRGQDVALRCDPISGHVSLFWYQQALGQGPEFLTYFQNEAQLDKSGLPSDRFFAERPEGSVSTLKIQRTQQEDSAVYLCASSSHPTSVGTDTQYFGPGTRLTVL.

The CDR3 DNA sequence: TGTGCCATCAGTGAACCCGGGGGTGTGGAGACCCAGTACTTC. This codes for CAISEPGGVETQYF. The gene calls are TRBV10-3 and TRBJ2-5; weak D call: TRBD2 (6 bases). Trimming cost V 3 bases and J 5 bases, with 13 bases left between them. CDR1 is ENHRY, CDR2 SYGVKD, per germline. The CDR3 is made up of 14 amino acids.

This clone was counted a single time. The V gene is TRBV5-1, the J gene TRBJ2-1; D is unresolved. The CDR3 contains 14 residues. Germline values: CDR1 SGHRS, CDR2 YFSETQ. V lost 0 bases to trimming and J lost 4 bases, with 8 bases between them. The CDR3 loop reads CASSLGQQYNEQFF. In nucleotides, the CDR3 is TGCGCCAGCAGCTTGGGGCAGCAATACAATGAGCAGTTCTTC. Variable domain in full (rest from reference TRBV5-1 and TRBJ2-1): KAGVTQTPRYLIKTRGQQVTLSCSPISGHRSVSWYQQTPGQGLQFLFEYFSETQRNKGNFPGRFSGRQFSNSRSEMNVSTLELGDSALYLCASSLGQQYNEQFFGPGTRLTVL.

This chain connects TRBV7-2 to TRBJ2-7; unclear D gene. Germline CDR1 is SGHTA and CDR2 is FQGNSA. This CDR3 has 16 residues. Trimming left V 0 bases short and J 0 bases short, with 12 bases between. The CDR3: CASSLAGSSYSYEQYF. CDR3 DNA sequence: TGTGCCAGCAGCTTAGCGGGAAGTTCCTACTCCTACGAGCAGTACTTC.

The rearrangement uses TRBV19 and TRBJ2-7; the match to TRBD1 covers 9 bases. The CDR3 is made up of 16 amino acids. V was pared by 0 bases and J by 5 bases, with 8 bases of the junction left unmatched. CDR1 is LNHDA, CDR2 SQIVND, per germline (reference sequence). The CDR3 region is CASSIDQGTGLHEQYF. In nucleotides, the CDR3 is TGTGCCAGTAGTATAGATCAAGGGACAGGGCTACACGAGCAGTACTTC.

The genes are TRBV2 and TRBJ1-3; D is ambiguous. Per germline, CDR1 SNHLY and CDR2 FYNNEI. This CDR3 spans 13 amino acids. The ends were cut back, 7 bases at V and 7 bases at J, with 14 bases in the middle. CDR3: CASTAGDANTIYF. In DNA form, the CDR3 reads TGTGCCAGCACGGCGGGTGATGCCAACACCATATATTTT. The whole variable domain, remainder taken from reference TRBV2 and TRBJ1-3, is EPEVTQTPSHQVTQMGQEVILRCVPISNHLYFYWYRQILGQKVEFLVSFYNNEISEKSEIFDDQFSVERPDGSNFTLKIRSTKLEDSAMYFCASTAGDANTIYFGEGSWLTVV.

CDR3 sequence (DNA): TGTGCCAGCAGCGAACGGACAGTACAAGAGACCCAGTACTTC. This codes for CASSERTVQETQYF. The V gene is TRBV5-8, the J gene TRBJ2-5, with D perhaps TRBD1 (6 bases). This CDR3 comprises 14 residues. The V gene's germline CDR1 is SGHTS and CDR2 YDEGEE. V dropped 4 bases and J dropped 2 bases, with 12 bases sitting between them.

CDR3 DNA sequence: TGTGCCAGCAGTGAACCCCGGACTAGCGGGGGGGCCTACGAGCAGTACTTC. This codes for CASSEPRTSGGAYEQYF. The genes are TRBV2 and TRBJ2-7, with TRBD2 identical over 15 bases. Looked up from germline, CDR1 is SNHLY and CDR2 is FYNNEI. The CDR3 sequence is 17 residues long. The V segment lost 2 bases and the J segment 2 bases; nucleotides outside the gene matches: 4.

The rearrangement links TRBV6-1 to TRBJ2-7, with D tentatively TRBD1 or TRBD2 (5 bases each). CDR3 length equals 12 residues. Germline lookup yields CDR1 MNHNS and CDR2 SASEGT. Trimming took off 6 bases at V and 4 bases at J, with 10 bases between the two ends. The CDR3 region has the DNA TGTGCCAGCAGCAATGGGGGATACGAGCAGTACTTC. Amino acids: CASSNGGYEQYF.